The 18 T cell receptor beta chains in this list originate from one sample, sequenced in a study of T cell responses to AZD1222 COVID-19 vaccine. The table came from immunoSEQ multiplex PCR; TCRdb's copy has only in-frame clones and leaves some out. The table records about 150,000 clones, around 93% of them present only once. Sequenced material: peripheral blood, taken on day 0 of AZD1222 vaccination. The receptors come from an adult in good health.

J is TRBJ1-5 and V is TRBV28; 8 positions agree with TRBD1. Unmatched junction bases numbered 8, after V lost 5 bases and J lost 5 bases. This CDR3 comprises 15 residues. CDR1 is MDHEN, CDR2 SYDVKM, per germline. This CDR3 is CASSLRTGIYQPQHF. Written as DNA, the CDR3 is TGTGCCAGCAGTCTGAGGACAGGGATTTATCAGCCCCAGCATTTT. Combining the CDR3 with reference TRBV28 and TRBJ1-5 gives the whole variable domain DVKVTQSSRYLVKRTGEKVFLECVQDMDHENMFWYRQDPGLGLRLIYFSYDVKMKEKGDIPEGYSVSREKKERFSLILESASTNQTSMYLCASSLRTGIYQPQHFGDGTRLSIL.

The V gene is TRBV25-1, the J gene TRBJ2-3; D is possibly TRBD1 (6 bases). The germline gives CDR1 MGHDK, CDR2 SYGVNS. The CDR3 sequence is 15 residues long. V was cut by 1 base and J by 1 base, with 9 bases left in between. DNA for the CDR3: TGTGCCAGCAGTGAATGGAACAGGGGCACAGATACGCAGTATTTT. As protein: CASSEWNRGTDTQYF.

The V call is TRBV19, the J call TRBJ2-7, with D perhaps TRBD1 or TRBD2 (5 bases each). Germline assignment: CDR1 LNHDA and CDR2 SQIVND (reference sequence). Trimming removed 4 bases from V and 6 bases from J, with 13 bases in between. This CDR3 comprises 13 residues. The CDR3, as DNA: TGTGCCAGTAGTACCCGGGGCCCCCTCGAGCAGTACTTC. Amino acid sequence: CASSTRGPLEQYF.

The CDR3 region is CASSFRLMNTEAFF. In DNA form, the CDR3 reads TGTGCCAGCAGCTTCAGGCTGATGAACACTGAAGCTTTCTTT. The chain is built from TRBV7-9 and TRBJ1-1; D not certain. V lost 3 bases and J 0 bases, leaving 8 bases between the germline ends. Germline CDR1 and CDR2: SEHNR and FQNEAQ (reference sequence). The CDR3 extends over 14 amino acids.

The genes are TRBV7-9 and TRBJ1-1; D is uncertain. Germline CDR1 and CDR2: SEHNR and FQNEAQ (reference sequence). There are 14 residues in the CDR3. Trimming pared 1 base from V and 6 bases from J, leaving 12 bases between. This CDR3 reads CASSLVLGKAEAFF. CDR3 sequence (DNA): TGTGCCAGCAGCTTAGTCTTGGGGAAGGCTGAAGCTTTCTTT. Looking up the rest from reference TRBV7-9 and TRBJ1-1 gives the full variable domain: DTGVSQNPRHKITKRGQNVTFRCDPISEHNRLYWYRQTLGQGPEFLTYFQNEAQLEKSRLLSDRFSAERPKGSFSTLEIQRTEQGDSAMYLCASSLVLGKAEAFFGQGTRLTVV.

The chain links TRBV29-1 to TRBJ1-2; the D gene is possibly TRBD1 (6 bases). Germline-derived CDR1 and CDR2 are SQVTM and ANQGSEA. Between the trimmed V and J ends, which lost 4 bases and 5 bases, there was a span of 11 bases. This CDR3 is 12 amino acids long. The CDR3 DNA follows: TGCAGCGTTGGGGGGGGCGCGTATGGCTACACCTTC. Amino acid sequence: CSVGGGAYGYTF.

The chain has TRBV27 and TRBJ1-1; a weak D match, TRBD1 (5 bases). V lost 7 bases and J 6 bases, leaving 18 bases between the germline ends. Germline CDR1 is MNHEY and CDR2 is SMNVEV (reference sequence). The CDR3 spans 14 residues. CDR3 amino acids: CASTSPGRRAEAFF. The DNA for the CDR3 is TGTGCCAGCACCTCCCCGGGACGGAGAGCTGAAGCTTTCTTT.

The CDR3 DNA reads TGTGCCAGCAGCCGGAGACAGGGTGATGGCTACACCTTC. Protein sequence: CASSRRQGDGYTF. The chain links TRBV7-8 to TRBJ1-2, with 7 bases matching TRBD1. The CDR3 totals 13 residues. The ends lost 5 bases at V and 6 bases at J; junction bases unmatched: 6. Per the germline V gene, CDR1 is SGHVS and CDR2 is FQNEAQ.

This chain links TRBV12-3 or TRBV12-4 with TRBJ1-1; the D is unclear. CDR3 length: 13 amino acids. V was shortened by 3 bases and J by 3 bases, with 8 bases between the two germline ends. The CDR3 nucleotides read TGTGCCAGCAGTTTCACAGCCCACACTGAAGCTTTCTTT. It specifies CASSFTAHTEAFF.

V and J are TRBV12-3 or TRBV12-4 and TRBJ1-5; weak D call: TRBD1 (5 bases). The ends were cut back, 7 bases at V and 4 bases at J, with 11 bases in the middle. This CDR3 spans 13 amino acids. CDR3 in DNA: TGTGCCAGCAAAGGGACTTTAAATCAGCCCCAGCATTTT. It specifies CASKGTLNQPQHF.

This chain links TRBV28 with TRBJ1-5; 7 bases line up with TRBD1. V gave up 5 bases and J gave up 0 bases; unmatched junction bases: 4. CDR1 MDHEN and CDR2 SYDVKM come from the germline V gene. CDR3 length: 15 amino acids. The CDR3 nucleotides are TGTGCCAGCAGTCCATGGACAGGTAGCAATCAGCCCCAGCATTTT. It specifies CASSPWTGSNQPQHF.

The chain uses TRBV7-2 and TRBJ2-7, with TRBD1 matching over 7 bases. Germline CDR1 is SGHTA and CDR2 is FQGNSA. V lost 2 bases, J lost 3 bases, and 7 bases stayed unmatched. The CDR3 sequence is 15 residues long. CDR3 in amino acids: CASSLIDRADYEQYF. CDR3 sequence (DNA): TGTGCCAGCAGCTTAATAGACAGGGCGGACTACGAGCAGTACTTC.

As DNA, the CDR3 is TGTGCCAGCAGCTTAGTGGGACCCCCGAAATCGGGTGAGCAGTTCTTC. Encoded protein: CASSLVGPPKSGEQFF. The chain employs TRBV11-2 and TRBJ2-1, with D possibly being TRBD1 or TRBD2 (5 bases each). Germline V gene lookup returns CDR1 SGHAT and CDR2 FQNNGV. The CDR3 length is 16 residues. Trimming stripped 1 base from V and 9 bases from J, with 19 bases between.

The chain joins TRBV5-1 to TRBJ1-3; D is uncertain. Germline V lookup: CDR1 SGHRS, CDR2 YFSETQ. The CDR3 has 15 residues. V lost 0 bases and J 0 bases, leaving 7 bases between the germline ends. The DNA for the CDR3 is TGCGCCAGCAGCTTGGACGGAAGCTCTGGAAACACCATATATTTT. It yields the protein CASSLDGSSGNTIYF.

The chain combines TRBV6-2 or TRBV6-3 with TRBJ2-1, with D perhaps being TRBD1 or TRBD2 (5 bases each). V was pared by 2 bases and J by 0 bases, with 14 bases between. This CDR3 is built from 17 residues. Per the germline V gene, CDR1 is MNHEY and CDR2 is SVGEGT. DNA of the CDR3: TGTGCCAGCAGTTACGGGGGACCCCTGAGCTCCTACAATGAGCAGTTCTTC. Its protein is CASSYGGPLSSYNEQFF.

This rearrangement joins TRBV4-1 to TRBJ1-2, with TRBD1 identical over 8 bases. Unmatched junction bases numbered 5, after V lost 0 bases and J lost 5 bases. Germline V lookup: CDR1 MGHRA, CDR2 YSYEKL. The CDR3 extends over 15 amino acids. CDR3 sequence reads: CASSQDPGGGYGYTF. The CDR3 bases are TGCGCCAGCAGCCAAGACCCAGGGGGCGGTTATGGCTACACCTTC.

This chain joins TRBV7-9 and TRBJ1-6; D ambiguous. Trimming shortened V by 3 bases and J by 10 bases, and 7 bases separated the two germline ends. Germline CDR1 SEHNR, CDR2 FQNEAQ (reference sequence). The CDR3 contains 12 residues. CDR3 sequence (DNA): TGTGCCAGCAGCTTCCAAGCGTCACCCCTCCACTTT. Translation: CASSFQASPLHF.

The rearrangement links TRBV30 to TRBJ1-2, with 12 bases that match TRBD1. This CDR3 has 20 residues. V lost 1 base, J lost 4 bases, and 19 bases stayed unmatched. The germline V gene has CDR1 GTSNPN and CDR2 SVGIG (reference sequence). DNA for the CDR3: TGTGCCTGGAGTGCCTTGGGTATGGGACAGGGGGCGAGGGGGATCTATGGCTACACCTTC. Translation gives CAWSALGMGQGARGIYGYTF.